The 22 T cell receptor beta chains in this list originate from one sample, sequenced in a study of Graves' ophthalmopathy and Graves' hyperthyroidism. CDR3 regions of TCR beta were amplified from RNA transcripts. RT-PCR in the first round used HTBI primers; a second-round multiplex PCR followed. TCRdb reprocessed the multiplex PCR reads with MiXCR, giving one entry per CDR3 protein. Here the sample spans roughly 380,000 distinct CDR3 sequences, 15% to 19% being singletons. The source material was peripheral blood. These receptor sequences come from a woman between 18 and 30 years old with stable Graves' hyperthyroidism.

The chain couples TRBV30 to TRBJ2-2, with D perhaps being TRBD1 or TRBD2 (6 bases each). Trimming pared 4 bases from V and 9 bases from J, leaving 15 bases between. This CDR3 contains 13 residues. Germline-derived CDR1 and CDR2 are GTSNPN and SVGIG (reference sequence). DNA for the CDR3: TGTGCCTGGATGAGATCGGGGGCCCGGGAGCTGTTTTTT. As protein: CAWMRSGARELFF.

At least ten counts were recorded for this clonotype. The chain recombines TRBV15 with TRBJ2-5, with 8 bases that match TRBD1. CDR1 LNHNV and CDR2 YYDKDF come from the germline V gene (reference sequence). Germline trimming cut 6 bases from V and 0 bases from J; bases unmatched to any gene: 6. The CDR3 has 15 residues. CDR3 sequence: CATRADRAYQETQYF. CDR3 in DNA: TGTGCCACCAGAGCGGACAGGGCCTACCAAGAGACCCAGTACTTC. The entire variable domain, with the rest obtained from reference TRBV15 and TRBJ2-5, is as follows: DAMVIQNPRYQVTQFGKPVTLSCSQTLNHNVMYWYQQKSSQAPKLLFHYYDKDFNNEADTPDNFQSRRPNTSFCFLDIRSPGLGDTAMYLCATRADRAYQETQYFGPGTRLLVL.

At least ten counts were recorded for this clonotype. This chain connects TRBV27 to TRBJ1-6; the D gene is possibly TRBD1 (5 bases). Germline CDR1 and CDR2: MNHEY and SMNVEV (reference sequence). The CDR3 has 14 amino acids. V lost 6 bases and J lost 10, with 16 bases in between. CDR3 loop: CASSVGGFGSPLHF. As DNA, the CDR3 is TGTGCCAGCAGCGTGGGGGGGTTCGGGTCACCCCTCCACTTT.

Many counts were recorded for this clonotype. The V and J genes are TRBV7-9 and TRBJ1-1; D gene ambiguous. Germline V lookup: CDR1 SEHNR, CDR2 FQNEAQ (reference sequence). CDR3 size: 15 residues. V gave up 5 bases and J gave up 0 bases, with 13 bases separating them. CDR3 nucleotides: TGTGCCAGCAGCCCCCCGAGCACCTTGAACACTGAAGCTTTCTTT. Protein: CASSPPSTLNTEAFF. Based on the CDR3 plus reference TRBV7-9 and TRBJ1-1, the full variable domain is DTGVSQNPRHKITKRGQNVTFRCDPISEHNRLYWYRQTLGQGPEFLTYFQNEAQLEKSRLLSDRFSAERPKGSFSTLEIQRTEQGDSAMYLCASSPPSTLNTEAFFGQGTRLTVV.

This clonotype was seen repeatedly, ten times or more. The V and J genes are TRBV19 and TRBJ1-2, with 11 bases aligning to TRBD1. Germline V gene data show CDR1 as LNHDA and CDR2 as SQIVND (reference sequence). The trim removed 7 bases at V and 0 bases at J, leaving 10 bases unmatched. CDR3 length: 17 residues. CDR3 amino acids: CASTSRDRGEANYGYTF. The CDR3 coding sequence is TGTGCCAGTACCTCAAGGGACAGGGGGGAAGCTAACTATGGCTACACCTTC.

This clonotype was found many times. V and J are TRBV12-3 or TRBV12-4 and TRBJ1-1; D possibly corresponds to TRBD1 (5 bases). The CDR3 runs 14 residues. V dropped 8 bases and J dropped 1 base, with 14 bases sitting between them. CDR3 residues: CASRGSGPNTEAFF. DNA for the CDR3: TGTGCCAGCCGGGGATCGGGACCGAACACTGAAGCTTTCTTT.

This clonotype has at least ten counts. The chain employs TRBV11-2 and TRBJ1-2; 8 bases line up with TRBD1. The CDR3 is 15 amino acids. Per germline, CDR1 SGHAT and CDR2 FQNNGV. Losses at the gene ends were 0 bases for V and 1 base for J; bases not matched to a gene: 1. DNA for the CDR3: TGTGCCAGCAGCTTAGACAGGGGGCGTAACTATGGCTACACCTTC. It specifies CASSLDRGRNYGYTF.

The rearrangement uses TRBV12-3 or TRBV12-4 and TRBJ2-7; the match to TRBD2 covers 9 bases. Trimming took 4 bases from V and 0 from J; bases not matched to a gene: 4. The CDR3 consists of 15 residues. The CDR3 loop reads CASSSSSGTSYEQYF. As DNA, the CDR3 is TGTGCCAGCAGTTCTTCTAGCGGGACCTCCTACGAGCAGTACTTC.

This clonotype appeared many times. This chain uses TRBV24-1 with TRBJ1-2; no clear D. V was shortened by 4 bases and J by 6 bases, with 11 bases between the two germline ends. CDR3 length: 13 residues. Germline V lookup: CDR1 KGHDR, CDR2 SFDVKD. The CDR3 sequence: CATSDFGGNGYTF. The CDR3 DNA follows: TGTGCCACCAGTGACTTTGGAGGGAATGGCTACACCTTC.

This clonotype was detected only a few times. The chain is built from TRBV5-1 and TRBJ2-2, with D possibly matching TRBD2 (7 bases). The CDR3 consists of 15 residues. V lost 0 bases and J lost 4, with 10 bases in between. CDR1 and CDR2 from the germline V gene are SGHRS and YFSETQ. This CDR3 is CASSLAGEGTGELFF. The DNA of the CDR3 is TGCGCCAGCAGCTTGGCAGGGGAGGGCACCGGGGAGCTGTTTTTT.

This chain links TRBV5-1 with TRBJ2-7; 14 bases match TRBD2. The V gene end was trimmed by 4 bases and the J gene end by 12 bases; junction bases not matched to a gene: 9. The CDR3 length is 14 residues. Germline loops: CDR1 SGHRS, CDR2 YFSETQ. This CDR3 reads CASSEETSGGVRYF. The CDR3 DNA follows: TGCGCCAGCAGCGAAGAGACTAGCGGGGGGGTGCGGTACTTC.

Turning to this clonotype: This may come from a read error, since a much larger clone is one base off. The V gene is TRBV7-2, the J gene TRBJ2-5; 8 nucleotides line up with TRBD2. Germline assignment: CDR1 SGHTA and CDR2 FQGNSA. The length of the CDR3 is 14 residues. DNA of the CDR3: TGTGCCAGCAGCTTCCTAGCGGGCCAAGAGACCAAGTACTTC. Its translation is CASSFLAGQETKYF. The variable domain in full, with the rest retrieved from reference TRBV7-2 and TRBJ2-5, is GAGVSQSPSNKVTEKGKDVELRCDPISGHTALYWYRQSLGQGLEFLIYFQGNSAPDKSGLPSDRFSAERTGGSVSTLTIQRTQQEDSAVYLCASSFLAGQETKYFGPGTRLLVL.

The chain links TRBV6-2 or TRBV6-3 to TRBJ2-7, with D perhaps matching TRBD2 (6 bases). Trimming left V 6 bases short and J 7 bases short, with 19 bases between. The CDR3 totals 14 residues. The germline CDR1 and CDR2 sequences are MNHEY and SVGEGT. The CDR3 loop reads CASRSEGLTGEQYF. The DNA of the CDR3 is TGTGCCAGCAGATCCGAGGGACTCACGGGAGAGCAGTACTTC.

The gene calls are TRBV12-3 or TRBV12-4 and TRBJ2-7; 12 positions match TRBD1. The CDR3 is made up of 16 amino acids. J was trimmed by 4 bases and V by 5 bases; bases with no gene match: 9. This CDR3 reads CASSTSPGQGAYEQYF. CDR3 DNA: TGTGCCAGCAGTACCTCCCCGGGACAGGGGGCATACGAGCAGTACTTC.

The CDR3 sequence: CASSYSTIGENYGYTF. The CDR3, as DNA: TGTGCCAGCAGTTACTCGACGATCGGGGAGAACTATGGCTACACCTTC. The chain carries TRBV6-5 and TRBJ1-2; D unresolved. The CDR3 runs to 16 residues. V was pared by 0 bases and J by 2 bases, with 13 bases between. Per the germline V gene, CDR1 is MNHEY and CDR2 is SVGAGI.

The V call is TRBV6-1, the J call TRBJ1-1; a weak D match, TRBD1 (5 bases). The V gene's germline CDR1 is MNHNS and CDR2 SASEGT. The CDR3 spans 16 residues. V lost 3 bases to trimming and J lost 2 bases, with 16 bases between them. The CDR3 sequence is CASSENGGVGNTEAFF. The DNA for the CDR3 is TGTGCCAGCAGTGAGAACGGGGGGGTAGGAAACACTGAAGCTTTCTTT.

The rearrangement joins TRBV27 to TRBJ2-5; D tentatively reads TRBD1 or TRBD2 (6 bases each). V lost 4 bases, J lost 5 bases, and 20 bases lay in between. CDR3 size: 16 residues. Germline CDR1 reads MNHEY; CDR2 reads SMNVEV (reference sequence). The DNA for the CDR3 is TGTGCCAGCAGTTGGTGGTCGGGGGCGACCCGGGAGACCCAGTACTTC. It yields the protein CASSWWSGATRETQYF.

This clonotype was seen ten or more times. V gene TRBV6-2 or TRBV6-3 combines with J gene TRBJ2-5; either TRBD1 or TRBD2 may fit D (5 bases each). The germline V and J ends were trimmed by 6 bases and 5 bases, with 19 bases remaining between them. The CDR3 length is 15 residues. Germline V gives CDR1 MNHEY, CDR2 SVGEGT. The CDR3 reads CASRSGTRTWETQYF. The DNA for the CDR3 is TGTGCCAGCAGGTCCGGGACCAGAACTTGGGAGACCCAGTACTTC.

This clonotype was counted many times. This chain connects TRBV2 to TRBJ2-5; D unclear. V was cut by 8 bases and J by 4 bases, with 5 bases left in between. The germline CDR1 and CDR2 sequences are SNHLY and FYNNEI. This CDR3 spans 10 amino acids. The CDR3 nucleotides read TGTGCCAGCGCAACAGAGACCCAGTACTTC. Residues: CASATETQYF.

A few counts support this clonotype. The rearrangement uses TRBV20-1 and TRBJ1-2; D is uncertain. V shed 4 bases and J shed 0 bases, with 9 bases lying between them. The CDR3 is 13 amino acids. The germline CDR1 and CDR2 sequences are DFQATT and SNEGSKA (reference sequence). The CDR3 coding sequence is TGCAGTGCTACGACGGTTGCTAACTATGGCTACACCTTC. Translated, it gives CSATTVANYGYTF.

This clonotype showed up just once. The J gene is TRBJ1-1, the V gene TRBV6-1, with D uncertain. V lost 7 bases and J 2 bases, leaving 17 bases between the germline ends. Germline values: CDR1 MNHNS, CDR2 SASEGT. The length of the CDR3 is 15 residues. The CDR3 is CASIQRWASNTEAFF. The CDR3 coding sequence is TGTGCCAGCATTCAACGGTGGGCGTCTAACACTGAAGCTTTCTTT.

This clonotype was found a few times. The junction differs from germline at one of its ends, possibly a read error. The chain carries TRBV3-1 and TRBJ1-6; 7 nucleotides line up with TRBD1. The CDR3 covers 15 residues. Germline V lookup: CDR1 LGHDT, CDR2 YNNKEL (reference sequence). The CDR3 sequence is CASSKDREGISPLHF. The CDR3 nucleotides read TGTGCCAGCAGCAAAGACAGGGAGGGAATTTCACCCCTCCACTTT.